This T cell receptor (beta chain) appears in the sequencing data of a study of CD8 T cells in ankylosing spondylitis listed by TCRdb under 2017. With regard to the full study: The study set out to find disease-linked TCR variants by profiling T cell receptor beta repertoires in ankylosing spondylitis patients and healthy donors. The full study cohort comprised 20 to 30 ankylosing spondylitis patients and 85 to 120 healthy donors. Samples of peripheral blood were taken, and for ankylosing spondylitis patients, synovial fluid was collected as well. Overall results and qualifications from the work: Some motif variants were previously reported in synovial fluid and blood of reactive arthritis patients, suggesting common disease-initiation mechanisms. Significant enrichment of the disease-linked clones was reported in matched synovial fluid samples from ankylosing spondylitis patients. A TCR beta motif of several highly homologous amino acid variants appeared characteristic of blood from ankylosing spondylitis patients. A CD8+ phenotype was shown by the disease-linked clones, which were found at relatively low frequencies in peripheral blood.

At the junction V is shortened by 5 bases and J by 2 bases, with 15 bases in between. Spanning cysteine to phenylalanine, the CDR3 consists of 14 amino acids. Kept here is only the CDR3 DNA, which spans 42 bases and is read in frame from base 1. Based on the germline V gene (reference sequence), the CDR1 and CDR2 sequences are DFQATT and SNEGSKA. As regards this clonotype: Its antigen is still unknown. No base-level quality is on record; no much larger clone is a single base apart.

Sequencer: Illumina HiSeq 2500. Quantitative 5'-RACE with molecular barcodes was used to prepare TCR beta libraries. On the authors' methods: A new computational method, built on a probabilistic model of VDJ rearrangement, was used to identify disease-linked TCR variants. Through fastp at Q25 and MiXCR, TCRdb rebuilt clones from the public reads, retaining in-frame beta chains. Duplicate CDR3 protein sequences are folded into a single record with the most common DNA and genes. The V and J calls come from TCRdb's annotation, not from the publication. The sample profile shows 150,000 to 200,000 distinct CDR3 sequences; roughly 31% of them were found once. The ten largest clones represent 6% of the sample. For each ankylosing spondylitis patient, the synovial fluid sample was matched to a blood sample from that same patient.

Input material: synovial fluid, either unsorted or a sorted T cell fraction (not recorded which). The TCR originated in a male donor with ankylosing spondylitis. The chain uses TRBV20-1 and TRBJ1-2, and possibly TRBD1, on 6 matching bases. The CDR3 reads as follows: CSAPSRGSNYGYTF. At the DNA level, the sequence is TGCAGTGCTCCATCGAGGGGGTCGAACTATGGCTACACCTTC.